One sample yielded the 4 T cell receptor beta chains listed below, sequenced in a study of CD8 T cells in ankylosing spondylitis. TCRdb re-called the 5' RACE reads with MiXCR, one entry per CDR3 protein. The table lists roughly 700,000 distinct CDR3 sequences, under 20% of them singletons, with under 20% in the top ten. Antigens of these TCRs are unknown. Study results and limitations: Several highly homologous variants made up a TCR beta motif that seemed to typify ankylosing spondylitis blood.

Sequencing was carried out using blood, either unsorted or a sorted T cell fraction (not recorded which). Receptors originate from a male donor with ankylosing spondylitis.

CDR3 DNA: TGCGCCAGCAGCTTTGGTGGGCTCCGCCAAGAGACCCAGTACTTC. Translated, it gives CASSFGGLRQETQYF. The chain uses TRBV5-1 and TRBJ2-5, with D hard to call. The V gene lost 2 bases and the J gene lost 1 base, with 12 bases spanning the gap. This CDR3 comprises 15 residues. Germline V CDR1 and CDR2: SGHRS, YFSETQ.

The gene calls are TRBV27 and TRBJ2-5, with a possible D match to TRBD2 (6 bases). V lost 4 bases to trimming and J lost 4 bases, with 19 bases between them. This CDR3 has 16 amino acids. The germline CDR1 and CDR2 sequences are MNHEY and SMNVEV (reference sequence). CDR3 bases: TGTGCCAGCAGTTCCCTCCCCGCGGGGAGTGGAGAGACCCAGTACTTC. This encodes CASSSLPAGSGETQYF.

This clonotype was counted ten times or more. The genes are TRBV12-3 or TRBV12-4 and TRBJ2-3; the D is unclear. CDR3 size: 15 residues. Trimming removed 6 bases from V and 4 bases from J, with 17 bases in between. CDR3 region: CASRPSHPGSDTQYF. Written as DNA, the CDR3 is TGTGCCAGCAGACCTTCCCATCCGGGCTCAGATACGCAGTATTTT.

This chain uses TRBV29-1 with TRBJ1-2, with D possibly TRBD1 on 6 matching bases. The CDR3 runs 13 residues. Germline CDR1 SQVTM, CDR2 ANQGSEA. Trimming shortened V by 1 base and J by 4 bases, and 10 bases separated the two germline ends. Written as DNA, the CDR3 is TGCAGCGTTGAAGGGGGCAGGGGCTATGGCTACACCTTC. Its translation is CSVEGGRGYGYTF.